What follows are 31 T cell receptor beta chains derived from one specimen sequenced in a study of PD-1 blockade in mismatch repair-deficient tumors (dated by TCRdb to 2016 to 2017). Library generation was performed with the immunoSEQ multiplex PCR assay. Entries here come from immuneACCESS through TCRdb and include only in-frame sequences with V and J called. Some clones fail to appear in such tables; in the studies checked, an unresolved V gene covers under half of the shortfall, and the cause of the remainder is unknown. In this sample the table shows 40,000 to 60,000 clones, roughly 80% of which occur a single time. Around 3.4% of the sample is held by the ten biggest clonotypes. The sample was peripheral blood, taken 4 weeks after starting pembrolizumab. These receptors came from an adult with mismatch repair-deficient cancer.

The sample holds a few counts of this clone. The genes are TRBV2 and TRBJ2-7; TRBD2 matches 7 bases. Germline CDR1 is SNHLY and CDR2 is FYNNEI. Germline trimming cut 11 bases from V and 0 bases from J; bases unmatched to any gene: 7. The CDR3 runs 13 residues. The CDR3, as DNA: TGTGCCGGATCAGCGGGAAGCTCCTACGAGCAGTACTTC. Amino acid sequence: CAGSAGSSYEQYF.

The genes are TRBV5-5 and TRBJ1-2; 7 bases align to TRBD1. The CDR3 loop spans 13 amino acids. CDR1 and CDR2 (germline): SGHKS, YYEKEE (reference sequence). V dropped 0 bases and J dropped 5; count of bases not matched to a gene: 1. The CDR3 loop reads CASSLEQGYGYTF. The DNA of the CDR3 is TGTGCCAGCAGCTTGGAACAGGGGTATGGCTACACCTTC. Variable domain in full (rest from reference TRBV5-5 and TRBJ1-2): DAGVTQSPTHLIKTRGQQVTLRCSPISGHKSVSWYQQVLGQGPQFIFQYYEKEERGRGNFPDRFSARQFPNYSSELNVNALLLGDSALYLCASSLEQGYGYTFGSGTRLTVV.

The chain has TRBV18 and TRBJ2-1, with 12 bases matching TRBD2. The V segment lost 5 bases and the J segment 7 bases; nucleotides outside the gene matches: 9. The CDR3 contains 16 residues. Germline loops: CDR1 KGHSH, CDR2 LQKENI. The CDR3 protein is CASSIRTSGIDNEQFF. The CDR3 nucleotides are TGTGCCAGCTCAATAAGGACTAGCGGGATCGATAATGAGCAGTTCTTC.

The rearrangement joins TRBV7-3 to TRBJ1-1; TRBD1 agrees at 7 bases. Germline lookup yields CDR1 SGHTA and CDR2 FQGTGA. Trimming at V came to 5 bases and at J to 5 bases, leaving 8 bases not matched to a gene. The CDR3 is made up of 14 amino acids. The CDR3 DNA reads as TGTGCCAGCAGCCCCAGGGGGATGTCGACTGAAGCTTTCTTT. Translating it yields CASSPRGMSTEAFF.

The chain has TRBV7-9 and TRBJ2-6, with D perhaps TRBD1 or TRBD2 (5 bases each). From germline, CDR1 is SEHNR and CDR2 FQNEAQ (reference sequence). V was clipped by 1 base and J by 0 bases, with 10 bases between them. This CDR3 region has 17 residues. The CDR3 coding sequence is TGTGCCAGCAGCTTAGGGGGGACCGGCTCTGGGGCCAACGTCCTGACTTTC. This sequence encodes CASSLGGTGSGANVLTF.

The gene calls are TRBV14 and TRBJ2-5, with D unresolved. The V end was cut by 5 bases, the J end by 1 base, with 5 bases between. The V gene's germline CDR1 is SGHDN and CDR2 FVKESK. The CDR3 extends over 12 amino acids. CDR3 nucleotide sequence: TGTGCCAGCAGCGCTATCCAAGAGACCCAGTACTTC. Amino acid sequence: CASSAIQETQYF.

This rearrangement joins TRBV11-3 to TRBJ2-7; 9 bases match TRBD1. Germline V CDR1 and CDR2: SGHNT, YENEEA. V gave up 5 bases and J gave up 6 bases; unmatched junction bases: 5. The CDR3 has 13 residues. Written as DNA, the CDR3 is TGTGCCAGCAGCACGGGACAGGGTGGCGAGCAGTACTTC. This gives the protein CASSTGQGGEQYF. Variable domain in full (rest from reference TRBV11-3 and TRBJ2-7): EAGVVQSPRYKIIEKKQPVAFWCNPISGHNTLYWYLQNLGQGPELLIRYENEEAVDDSQLPKDRFSAERLKGVDSTLKIQPAELGDSAVYLCASSTGQGGEQYFGPGTRLTVT.

The V and J genes are TRBV25-1 and TRBJ2-3; TRBD1 agrees at 8 bases. In germline, CDR1 is MGHDK, CDR2 SYGVNS. This CDR3 has 15 amino acids. V was clipped by 3 bases and J by 4 bases; unmatched bases: 6. The CDR3 region is CASSDLDRGADTQYF. CDR3 DNA: TGTGCCAGCAGTGATCTCGACAGGGGTGCAGATACGCAGTATTTT.

The CDR3, as DNA: TGTGCCAGCAGCGTGTGGGGCTCTGGAAACACCATATATTTT. Residues: CASSVWGSGNTIYF. The chain carries TRBV9 and TRBJ1-3; no definite D call. Trimming left V 2 bases short and J 0 bases short, with 6 bases between. From germline, CDR1 is SGDLS and CDR2 YYNGEE. The CDR3 sequence is 14 residues long.

CDR3 protein: CSVELNSGYTF. The CDR3, as DNA: TGCAGCGTTGAACTTAATTCTGGCTACACCTTC. The chain recombines TRBV29-1 with TRBJ1-2, with unresolved D. V lost 2 bases and J 7 bases, leaving 8 bases between the germline ends. The CDR3 contains 11 residues. Germline V lookup: CDR1 SQVTM, CDR2 ANQGSEA.

This chain links TRBV9 with TRBJ2-1; 7 bases are a match to TRBD2. The J segment lost 10 bases and the V segment lost 0 bases, leaving 4 bases of the junction unmatched. The CDR3 length is 13 residues. CDR1 is SGDLS and CDR2 is YYNGEE in the germline V gene. Here the CDR3 reads CASSVEASGEQFF. The CDR3 DNA sequence: TGTGCCAGCAGCGTAGAGGCTAGCGGCGAGCAGTTCTTC. Using reference TRBV9 and TRBJ2-1 for the parts outside the CDR3, the full variable domain is DSGVTQTPKHLITATGQRVTLRCSPRSGDLSVYWYQQSLDQGLQFLIQYYNGEERAKGNILERFSAQQFPDLHSELNLSSLELGDSALYFCASSVEASGEQFFGPGTRLTVL.

This chain uses TRBV19 with TRBJ2-3, with D perhaps given as TRBD1 or TRBD2 (5 bases each). Deletions cut 6 bases from V and 0 bases from J, with 10 bases between. The germline V gene encodes CDR1 LNHDA and CDR2 SQIVND (reference sequence). The CDR3 spans 14 residues. The CDR3 DNA is TGTGCCAGTAGGGGGGACGCTAGCACAGATACGCAGTATTTT. It specifies CASRGDASTDTQYF.

This chain links TRBV12-5 with TRBJ1-5; D ambiguous. V was shortened by 1 base and J by 6 bases, with 7 bases between the two germline ends. The CDR3 runs 13 residues. CDR1 and CDR2 (germline): LGHNT, FRNRAP. The CDR3 region has the DNA TGTGCTAGTGGTTTGGAAGGCAGTCAGCCCCAGCATTTT. Encoded protein: CASGLEGSQPQHF.

This clone was counted a single time. The chain recombines TRBV7-6 with TRBJ2-7; D gene uncertain. The germline V gene has CDR1 SGHVS and CDR2 FNYEAQ. This CDR3 has 13 residues. The V end lost 5 bases, the J end lost 0 bases, and 8 bases lay between the germline ends. CDR3 sequence: CASSPSASYEQYF. CDR3 in DNA: TGTGCCAGCAGCCCATCAGCCTCCTACGAGCAGTACTTC. The full variable domain, its missing parts supplied by reference TRBV7-6 and TRBJ2-7, is GAGVSQSPRYKVTKRGQDVALRCDPISGHVSLYWYRQALGQGPEFLTYFNYEAQQDKSGLPNDRFSAERPEGSISTLTIQRTEQRDSAMYRCASSPSASYEQYFGPGTRLTVT.

The chain employs TRBV28 and TRBJ2-5, with 7 bases identical to TRBD2. The CDR3 covers 12 residues. V was clipped by 8 bases and J by 4 bases; unmatched bases: 4. Germline V gene sequence: CDR1 MDHEN, CDR2 SYDVKM. CDR3 protein: CASGRGGETQYF. In DNA form, the CDR3 reads TGTGCCAGCGGACGCGGGGGAGAGACCCAGTACTTC.

This chain connects TRBV4-1 to TRBJ2-1, with D uncertain. Germline loops: CDR1 MGHRA, CDR2 YSYEKL. The ends were cut back, 4 bases at V and 9 bases at J, with 10 bases in the middle. This CDR3 spans 12 amino acids. This CDR3 reads CASSPSSSEQFF. The CDR3 DNA follows: TGCGCCAGCAGCCCCTCCAGCAGTGAGCAGTTCTTC.

Judged by abundance, this clone is medium-sized. The chain combines TRBV5-5 with TRBJ2-7; no clear D. This CDR3 is 12 amino acids long. CDR1 is SGHKS, CDR2 YYEKEE, per germline (reference sequence). Trimming removed 4 bases from V and 6 bases from J, with 11 bases in between. In DNA, the CDR3 is TGTGCCAGCAGCGCCGACGGGCGCGAGCAGTACTTC. It is translated as CASSADGREQYF. The full variable domain, its missing parts supplied by reference TRBV5-5 and TRBJ2-7, is DAGVTQSPTHLIKTRGQQVTLRCSPISGHKSVSWYQQVLGQGPQFIFQYYEKEERGRGNFPDRFSARQFPNYSSELNVNALLLGDSALYLCASSADGREQYFGPGTRLTVT.

The chain uses TRBV30 and TRBJ1-3; D gene uncertain. Germline V lookup: CDR1 GTSNPN, CDR2 SVGIG (reference sequence). Between the trimmed V and J ends, which lost 5 bases and 0 bases, there was a span of 11 bases. This CDR3 comprises 14 residues. CDR3: CAWGGGISGNTIYF. Written as DNA, the CDR3 is TGTGCCTGGGGAGGAGGAATCTCTGGAAACACCATATATTTT.

The V and J genes are TRBV5-6 and TRBJ2-5; 8 nucleotides agree with TRBD1. Germline assignment: CDR1 SGHDT and CDR2 YYEEEE. J lost 7 bases, V lost 5 bases, and 16 bases had no gene match. The CDR3 sequence is 16 residues long. The CDR3 reads CASRHWLGTGGTTQYF. CDR3 sequence (DNA): TGTGCCAGCAGACACTGGCTGGGGACAGGCGGTACGACCCAGTACTTC. Full variable domain (rest looked up from reference TRBV5-6 and TRBJ2-5): DAGVTQSPTHLIKTRGQQVTLRCSPKSGHDTVSWYQQALGQGPQFIFQYYEEEERQRGNFPDRFSGHQFPNYSSELNVNALLLGDSALYLCASRHWLGTGGTTQYFGPGTRLLVL.

This clone was detected a few times. The chain carries TRBV5-1 and TRBJ2-2; 9 nucleotides match TRBD1. The CDR3 runs to 14 residues. CDR1 is SGHRS and CDR2 is YFSETQ in the germline V gene. The V segment lost 4 bases and the J segment 4 bases; nucleotides outside the gene matches: 2. This CDR3 reads CASSETGGTGELFF. CDR3 bases: TGCGCCAGCAGCGAGACAGGGGGCACCGGGGAGCTGTTTTTT.

The V gene is TRBV7-2, the J gene TRBJ1-2; D uncertain. CDR1 is SGHTA, CDR2 FQGNSA, per germline. The V and J ends lost 5 bases and 1 base respectively, with 11 bases between them. This CDR3 has 14 amino acids. CDR3 sequence (DNA): TGTGCCAGCAGCCCTCAACCGTTTAACTATGGCTACACCTTC. It is translated as CASSPQPFNYGYTF.

CDR3 amino acids: CASSPSGVISEAFF. In nucleotides, the CDR3 is TGTGCCAGCAGCCCCTCGGGGGTTATATCTGAAGCTTTCTTT. V usage is TRBV11-3 and J usage is TRBJ1-1, with D perhaps TRBD1 (5 bases). Trimming took off 5 bases at V and 6 bases at J, with 16 bases between the two ends. This CDR3 is 14 amino acids long. CDR1 and CDR2 from the germline V gene are SGHNT and YENEEA.

The rearrangement joins TRBV7-3 to TRBJ2-7; D remains unclear. The germline CDR1 and CDR2 sequences are SGHTA and FQGTGA. Trimming removed 6 bases at V and 6 bases at J, with 9 bases between. This CDR3 has 11 residues. The CDR3 region is CASSIGSEQYF. The CDR3 DNA is TGTGCCAGCAGTATTGGAAGCGAGCAGTACTTC.

The rearrangement uses TRBV9 and TRBJ2-1, with 9 positions matching TRBD2. The length of the CDR3 is 16 residues. Germline lookup yields CDR1 SGDLS and CDR2 YYNGEE. V lost 3 bases to trimming and J lost 1 base; unmatched junction nucleotides: 5. CDR3 nucleotides: TGTGCCAGCAGCGCGACTAGCGGAATATCCTACAATGAGCAGTTCTTC. Protein product: CASSATSGISYNEQFF.

This rearrangement joins TRBV5-1 to TRBJ2-2, with D perhaps matching TRBD2 (5 bases). The germline V gene has CDR1 SGHRS and CDR2 YFSETQ. The CDR3 contains 15 residues. Trimming removed 6 bases at V and 1 base at J, with 13 bases between. The CDR3 here is CASTERELNTGELFF. CDR3 nucleotide sequence: TGCGCCAGCACCGAAAGGGAGTTGAACACCGGGGAGCTGTTTTTT. Full variable domain (missing parts from reference TRBV5-1 and TRBJ2-2): KAGVTQTPRYLIKTRGQQVTLSCSPISGHRSVSWYQQTPGQGLQFLFEYFSETQRNKGNFPGRFSGRQFSNSRSEMNVSTLELGDSALYLCASTERELNTGELFFGEGSRLTVL.

This clone was detected a few times. The chain links TRBV13 to TRBJ2-1; maybe TRBD2 (7 bases). V was clipped by 2 bases and J by 4 bases, with 15 bases between them. This CDR3 region has 16 residues. CDR1 and CDR2 from the germline V gene are PRHDT and FYEKMQ (reference sequence). This CDR3 reads CASSLRGTKFYNEQFF. CDR3 in DNA: TGTGCCAGCAGCTTAAGGGGGACTAAATTTTACAATGAGCAGTTCTTC.

The chain combines TRBV7-9 with TRBJ1-1, with TRBD1 as a possible D gene (6 bases). Trimming pared 2 bases from V and 3 bases from J, leaving 7 bases between. This CDR3 is built from 13 residues. Germline CDR1 is SEHNR and CDR2 is FQNEAQ (reference sequence). The CDR3 DNA is TGTGCCAGCAGCTTATCAGGGGACACTGAAGCTTTCTTT. Its protein is CASSLSGDTEAFF.

This clone was seen a handful of times. The J gene is TRBJ2-7, the V gene TRBV18; weak D call: TRBD1 (6 bases). Germline-derived CDR1 and CDR2 are KGHSH and LQKENI. V lost 6 bases to trimming and J lost 4 bases, with 10 bases between them. The CDR3 is made up of 12 amino acids. CDR3 DNA sequence: TGTGCCAGCTCCCCCGGACAGTACGAGCAGTACTTC. It codes for CASSPGQYEQYF.

V is TRBV5-8 and J is TRBJ2-7, with D maybe TRBD2 (5 bases). V was clipped by 0 bases and J by 1 base, with 8 bases between them. Germline values: CDR1 SGHTS, CDR2 YDEGEE. The CDR3 has 14 amino acids. The CDR3 protein is CASSLAGDSYEQYF. CDR3 nucleotides: TGTGCCAGCAGCTTGGCCGGGGATTCCTACGAGCAGTACTTC.

This clone was observed a few times. The V gene is TRBV12-5, the J gene TRBJ2-2, with D unclear. Germline CDR1 and CDR2: LGHNT and FRNRAP. The CDR3 spans 12 residues. The V end was cut by 1 base, the J end by 6 bases, with 3 bases between. CDR3 sequence: CASGLDAGELFF. In nucleotides, the CDR3 is TGTGCTAGTGGTTTGGATGCCGGGGAGCTGTTTTTT.

The V call is TRBV6-1, the J call TRBJ1-4, with 10 positions matching TRBD1. Germline V gene sequence: CDR1 MNHNS, CDR2 SASEGT. The CDR3 is 14 residues long. V shed 3 bases and J 7 bases; nucleotides not matched to a gene: 2. CDR3 region: CASSDRDRGEKLFF. Here the CDR3 DNA reads TGTGCCAGCAGTGACCGGGACAGGGGTGAAAAACTGTTTTTT.